Listed here are 23 T cell receptor beta chains from one sample, sequenced in a study of blood T cell repertoires in COVID-19 (dated by TCRdb to 2020 to 2022). The library came from the immunoSEQ multiplex PCR assay. The table comes from immuneACCESS by way of TCRdb, which keeps in-frame sequences with V and J called. Part of the clones is missing from these tables; in studies checked, under half for an unresolved V gene and the rest for unknown reasons. Recorded for this sample are approximately 130,000 clones; about 90% of them occurred a single time. The ten largest clones represent around 16% of the sample. Sequenced: peripheral blood. These receptors originate from a woman aged 45-59 years who had recovered from COVID-19.

This clone was detected a few times. This chain links TRBV6-5 with TRBJ2-7; 11 bases map to TRBD2. The V gene end was trimmed by 5 bases and the J gene end by 1 base; junction bases not matched to a gene: 4. This CDR3 region has 15 residues. CDR1 MNHEY and CDR2 SVGAGI come from the germline V gene. DNA of the CDR3: TGTGCCAGCAGTCTACTAGCGGGAGCTTCCTACGAGCAGTACTTC. This translates into CASSLLAGASYEQYF.

This chain uses TRBV5-5 with TRBJ1-6; tentatively, D is TRBD1 (6 bases). V shed 5 bases and J shed 7 bases, with 16 bases lying between them. This CDR3 has 15 residues. The germline V gene has CDR1 SGHKS and CDR2 YYEKEE (reference sequence). The CDR3 nucleotides are TGTGCCAGCAGGCCAGGGGTCTCCGTCAATTCACCCCTCCACTTT. Its protein product is CASRPGVSVNSPLHF. Drawing the rest from reference TRBV5-5 and TRBJ1-6, the complete variable domain is DAGVTQSPTHLIKTRGQQVTLRCSPISGHKSVSWYQQVLGQGPQFIFQYYEKEERGRGNFPDRFSARQFPNYSSELNVNALLLGDSALYLCASRPGVSVNSPLHFGNGTRLTVT.

This clone turned up a few times. The V call is TRBV2, the J call TRBJ1-3; D not certain. The CDR3 is made up of 13 amino acids. Trimming left V 5 bases short and J 1 base short, with 6 bases between. Germline-derived CDR1 and CDR2 are SNHLY and FYNNEI. This CDR3 reads CASSRESGNTIYF. As DNA, the CDR3 is TGTGCCAGCAGTCGGGAGTCTGGAAACACCATATATTTT.

The chain is built from TRBV15 and TRBJ1-2; a possible D gene is TRBD1 (5 bases). Looked up from germline, CDR1 is LNHNV and CDR2 is YYDKDF (reference sequence). The CDR3 is made up of 14 amino acids. With 1 base removed from V and 6 bases from J, the gap between germline ends came to 12 bases. The CDR3 spells CATSRGFSGHGYTF. The CDR3 DNA is TGTGCCACCAGCAGAGGGTTTTCAGGGCATGGCTACACCTTC. Drawing the rest from reference TRBV15 and TRBJ1-2, the complete variable domain is DAMVIQNPRYQVTQFGKPVTLSCSQTLNHNVMYWYQQKSSQAPKLLFHYYDKDFNNEADTPDNFQSRRPNTSFCFLDIRSPGLGDTAMYLCATSRGFSGHGYTFGSGTRLTVV.

This clone has just a few counts. V is TRBV10-3 and J is TRBJ1-5; D remains ambiguous. CDR1 ENHRY and CDR2 SYGVKD come from the germline V gene. V lost 6 bases and J 0 bases, leaving 15 bases between the germline ends. The CDR3 loop spans 16 amino acids. The CDR3 DNA sequence: TGTGCCATCAGATGCATCTGGAACTATAGCAATCAGCCCCAGCATTTT. It encodes CAIRCIWNYSNQPQHF.

V gene TRBV3-1 (or the pseudogene TRBV3-2) combines with J gene TRBJ1-2, with 11 bases identical to TRBD1. This CDR3 has 15 amino acids. In germline, CDR1 is LGHDT, CDR2 YNNKEL (reference sequence). Trimming took 4 bases from V and 1 from J; bases not matched to a gene: 2. The CDR3 spells CASSRGTGGNYGYTF. The CDR3 bases are TGTGCCAGCAGCCGCGGGACAGGGGGTAACTATGGCTACACCTTC.

The V call is TRBV30, the J call TRBJ1-5; the match to TRBD1 covers 8 bases. Germline CDR1 and CDR2: GTSNPN and SVGIG (reference sequence). The trim removed 3 bases at V and 4 bases at J, leaving 5 bases unmatched. CDR3 length equals 14 residues. The CDR3 DNA sequence: TGTGCCTGGAGCGCTCACAGGGGGAATCAGCCCCAGCATTTT. Its translation is CAWSAHRGNQPQHF.

The chain is built from TRBV29-1 and TRBJ1-5; 7 bases are shared with TRBD1. The CDR3 extends over 13 amino acids. With 6 bases clipped from V and 3 bases from J, the junction kept 5 bases outside the gene matches. CDR1 and CDR2 from the germline V gene are SQVTM and ANQGSEA. Here the CDR3 reads CSVAQGNNQPQHF. The CDR3 DNA is TGCAGCGTCGCACAGGGGAACAATCAGCCCCAGCATTTT.

The gene calls are TRBV9 and TRBJ1-2; 7 positions agree with TRBD1. CDR3 size: 12 residues. The germline CDR1 and CDR2 sequences are SGDLS and YYNGEE. V was pared by 8 bases and J by 0 bases, with 1 base of the junction left unmatched. The CDR3 spells CASGTANYGYTF. The CDR3 DNA is TGTGCCAGTGGGACAGCTAACTATGGCTACACCTTC. The whole variable domain, filled in from reference TRBV9 and TRBJ1-2, reads DSGVTQTPKHLITATGQRVTLRCSPRSGDLSVYWYQQSLDQGLQFLIQYYNGEERAKGNILERFSAQQFPDLHSELNLSSLELGDSALYFCASGTANYGYTFGSGTRLTVV.

The genes are TRBV28 and TRBJ2-3; a possible D gene is TRBD2 (6 bases). CDR1 and CDR2 (germline): MDHEN, SYDVKM. The CDR3 is 14 amino acids. Trimming pared 7 bases from V and 7 bases from J, leaving 18 bases between. In DNA form, the CDR3 reads TGTGCCAGCACATCGACCGGGACTGGCTATACGCAGTATTTT. This sequence encodes CASTSTGTGYTQYF.

The CDR3 loop reads CAWSVGGGSGYTF. DNA for the CDR3: TGTGCCTGGAGTGTAGGGGGGGGCTCTGGCTACACCTTC. The chain is built from TRBV30 and TRBJ1-2; D might be TRBD1 (6 bases). The CDR3 loop spans 13 amino acids. The V gene lost 0 bases and the J gene lost 7 bases, with 12 bases spanning the gap. Germline lookup yields CDR1 GTSNPN and CDR2 SVGIG (reference sequence).

The chain has TRBV6-1 and TRBJ1-3; 8 bases fit TRBD1. CDR1 is MNHNS and CDR2 is SASEGT in the germline V gene. The CDR3 runs 16 residues. The junction had 4 bases not matched to a gene; V was cut back by 3 bases and J by 0 bases. CDR3 sequence reads: CASSETGADSGNTIYF. In DNA form, the CDR3 reads TGTGCCAGCAGTGAGACAGGGGCGGACTCTGGAAACACCATATATTTT.

This chain connects TRBV5-1 to TRBJ2-1, with D possibly being TRBD1 (6 bases). This CDR3 region has 16 residues. Per germline, CDR1 SGHRS and CDR2 YFSETQ. Trimming took off 5 bases at V and 6 bases at J, with 21 bases between the two ends. CDR3 region: CASRAEGGGLPNEQFF. The DNA of the CDR3 is TGCGCCAGCAGGGCGGAAGGGGGTGGTCTCCCCAATGAGCAGTTCTTC.

The rearrangement joins TRBV5-4 to TRBJ1-1; D is possibly TRBD1 (6 bases). There are 14 residues in the CDR3. V shed 6 bases and J shed 4 bases, with 16 bases lying between them. The germline V gene has CDR1 SGHNT and CDR2 YYREEE (reference sequence). The CDR3 sequence is CASNLRGYGTEAFF. The CDR3 DNA follows: TGTGCCAGCAACCTCAGGGGTTACGGCACTGAAGCTTTCTTT.

The V and J genes are TRBV19 and TRBJ1-2, with 9 bases identical to TRBD1. Looked up from germline, CDR1 is LNHDA and CDR2 is SQIVND (reference sequence). V lost 4 bases, J lost 4 bases, and 13 bases stayed unmatched. The CDR3 is 17 amino acids. The CDR3 DNA is TGTGCCAGTAGTACGAGGACAGGGGCGGTTCTTCGCTATGGCTACACCTTC. It codes for CASSTRTGAVLRYGYTF.

J is TRBJ2-7 and V is TRBV30, with a possible D match to TRBD1 (6 bases). The CDR3 loop spans 13 amino acids. Trimming shortened V by 5 bases and J by 0 bases, and 11 bases separated the two germline ends. Germline values: CDR1 GTSNPN, CDR2 SVGIG (reference sequence). CDR3 DNA sequence: TGTGCCTGGGCTCAGGGGTTCTCCTACGAGCAGTACTTC. Amino acids: CAWAQGFSYEQYF.

The gene calls are TRBV6-5 and TRBJ1-1, with no clear D. The CDR3 length is 14 residues. V was cut by 7 bases and J by 3 bases, with 15 bases left in between. Per germline, CDR1 MNHEY and CDR2 SVGAGI. The CDR3 DNA is TGTGCCAGCAAAGTAAACAGTGAGTACACTGAAGCTTTCTTT. Its protein product is CASKVNSEYTEAFF.

This chain joins TRBV5-1 and TRBJ1-1, with a possible D match to TRBD1 (6 bases). Germline loops: CDR1 SGHRS, CDR2 YFSETQ. This CDR3 spans 16 amino acids. Trimming stripped 0 bases from V and 4 bases from J, with 16 bases between. CDR3 DNA sequence: TGCGCCAGCAGCTTGGTGTGGCAGGGGCGGTCCACTGAAGCTTTCTTT. Amino acid sequence: CASSLVWQGRSTEAFF.

This clone was detected only a few times. The V and J genes are TRBV5-1 and TRBJ1-4; possibly TRBD1 for D (6 bases). The germline V gene encodes CDR1 SGHRS and CDR2 YFSETQ. This CDR3 is built from 15 residues. V gave up 0 bases and J gave up 4 bases, with 10 bases separating them. CDR3 in DNA: TGCGCCAGCAGCTTGGATGGACAGTTTAATGAAAAACTGTTTTTT. As protein: CASSLDGQFNEKLFF.

This clone occurred once. The chain couples TRBV30 to TRBJ1-6; TRBD1 might be the D (6 bases). The V and J ends lost 3 bases and 8 bases respectively, with 17 bases between them. CDR1 and CDR2 (germline): GTSNPN, SVGIG (reference sequence). The CDR3 is made up of 15 amino acids. The CDR3 DNA reads as TGTGCCTGGAGAACGACCGGGACATGGGATTCACCCCTCCACTTT. Its protein is CAWRTTGTWDSPLHF.

This rearrangement joins TRBV12-5 to TRBJ1-1, with D tentatively TRBD1 (5 bases). CDR3 size: 17 residues. Trimming took 0 bases from V and 3 from J, leaving 17 bases between them. Germline CDR1 and CDR2: LGHNT and FRNRAP. The CDR3 is CASGLVRQAGIHTEAFF. The CDR3 region has the DNA TGTGCTAGTGGTTTGGTCAGGCAGGCAGGGATCCACACTGAAGCTTTCTTT.

The V gene is TRBV25-1, the J gene TRBJ1-5; D gene uncertain. Germline V gene lookup returns CDR1 MGHDK and CDR2 SYGVNS. This CDR3 is 13 amino acids long. V lost 4 bases and J 8 bases, leaving 12 bases between the germline ends. The CDR3 DNA is TGTGCCAGCAGTGGGCGGTCCTGGGAGCCCCAGCATTTT. Its protein product is CASSGRSWEPQHF.

This chain joins TRBV20-1 and TRBJ1-2, with 7 bases fitting TRBD1. V shed 3 bases and J 6 bases; nucleotides not matched to a gene: 7. The CDR3 consists of 13 residues. CDR1 is DFQATT and CDR2 is SNEGSKA in the germline V gene (reference sequence). Here the CDR3 reads CSASRAGGNGYTF. The DNA of the CDR3 is TGCAGTGCTAGTCGGGCAGGGGGGAATGGCTACACCTTC.